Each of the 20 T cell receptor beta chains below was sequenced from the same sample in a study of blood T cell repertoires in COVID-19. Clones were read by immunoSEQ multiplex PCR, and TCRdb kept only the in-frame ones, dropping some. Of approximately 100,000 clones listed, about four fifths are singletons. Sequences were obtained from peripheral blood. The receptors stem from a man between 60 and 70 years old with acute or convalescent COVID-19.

CDR3 residues: CASSPEGGNYGYTF. As DNA, the CDR3 is TGTGCCAGCAGCCCAGAGGGGGGGAACTATGGCTACACCTTC. The chain uses TRBV9 and TRBJ1-2; the D gene is possibly TRBD1 (6 bases). The CDR3 sequence is 14 residues long. From germline, CDR1 is SGDLS and CDR2 YYNGEE. V was pared by 4 bases and J by 2 bases, with 12 bases between.

CDR3 loop: CASSTGASNQPQHF. The CDR3 DNA reads as TGTGCCAGCTCCACAGGGGCCTCCAATCAGCCCCAGCATTTT. The V and J genes are TRBV2 and TRBJ1-5; 7 bases line up with TRBD1. V lost 8 bases, J lost 3 bases, and 7 bases stayed unmatched. CDR3 length: 14 amino acids. The germline gives CDR1 SNHLY, CDR2 FYNNEI.

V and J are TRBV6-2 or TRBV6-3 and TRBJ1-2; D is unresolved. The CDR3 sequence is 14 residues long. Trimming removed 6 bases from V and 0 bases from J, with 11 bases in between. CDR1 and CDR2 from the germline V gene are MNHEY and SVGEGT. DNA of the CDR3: TGTGCCAGCAGATACAGAGCCTCTAACTATGGCTACACCTTC. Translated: CASRYRASNYGYTF.

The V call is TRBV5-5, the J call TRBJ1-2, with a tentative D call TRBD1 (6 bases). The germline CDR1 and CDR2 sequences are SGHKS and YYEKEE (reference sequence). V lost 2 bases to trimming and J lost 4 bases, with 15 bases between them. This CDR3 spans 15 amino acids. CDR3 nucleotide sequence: TGTGCCAGCAGCTTTCTCGGGGGGCGAGGCTATGGCTACACCTTC. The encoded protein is CASSFLGGRGYGYTF.

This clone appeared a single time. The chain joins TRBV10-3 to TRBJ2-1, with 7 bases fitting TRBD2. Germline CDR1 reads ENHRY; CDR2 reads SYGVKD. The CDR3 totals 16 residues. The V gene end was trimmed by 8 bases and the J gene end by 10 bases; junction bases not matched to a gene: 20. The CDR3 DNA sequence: TGTGCCATCCAGATGTTAGCGGGCAGGAGTGAGTTAGAGCAGTTCTTC. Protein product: CAIQMLAGRSELEQFF.

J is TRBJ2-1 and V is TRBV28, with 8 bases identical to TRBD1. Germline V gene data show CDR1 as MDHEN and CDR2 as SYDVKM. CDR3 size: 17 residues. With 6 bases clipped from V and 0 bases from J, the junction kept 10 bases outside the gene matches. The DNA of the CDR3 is TGTGCCAGCAGACCTAATCAGGGGGCCCCCTCCTACAATGAGCAGTTCTTC. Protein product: CASRPNQGAPSYNEQFF.

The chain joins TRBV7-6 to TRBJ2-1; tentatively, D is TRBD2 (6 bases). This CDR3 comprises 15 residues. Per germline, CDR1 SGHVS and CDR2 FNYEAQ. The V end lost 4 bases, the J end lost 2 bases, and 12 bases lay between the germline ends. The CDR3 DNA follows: TGTGCCAGCAGCTCAATCGGGGGTCCCTACAATGAGCAGTTCTTC. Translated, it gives CASSSIGGPYNEQFF.

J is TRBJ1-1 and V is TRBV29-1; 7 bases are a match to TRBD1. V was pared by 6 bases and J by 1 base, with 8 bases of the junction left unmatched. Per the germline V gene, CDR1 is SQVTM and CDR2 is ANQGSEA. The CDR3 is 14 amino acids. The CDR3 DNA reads TGCAGCGTCCTACTCCGGGACAGGAACACTGAAGCTTTCTTT. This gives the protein CSVLLRDRNTEAFF.

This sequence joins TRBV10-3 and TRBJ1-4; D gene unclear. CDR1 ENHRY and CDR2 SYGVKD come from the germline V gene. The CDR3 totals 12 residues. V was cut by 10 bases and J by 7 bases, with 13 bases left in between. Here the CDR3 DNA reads TGTGCCACCCAGGAGGGCTCTGAAAAACTGTTTTTT. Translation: CATQEGSEKLFF.

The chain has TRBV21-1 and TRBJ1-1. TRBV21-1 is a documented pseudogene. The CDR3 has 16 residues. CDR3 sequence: CASSKEEGGAGPEAFF. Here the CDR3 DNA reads TGTGCCAGCAGCAAAGAGGAAGGAGGGGCCGGGCCTGAAGCTTTCTTT.

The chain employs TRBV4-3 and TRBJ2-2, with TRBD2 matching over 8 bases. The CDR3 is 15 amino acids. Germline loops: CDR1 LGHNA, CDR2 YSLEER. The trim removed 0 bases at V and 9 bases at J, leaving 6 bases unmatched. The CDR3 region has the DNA TGCGCCAGCAGCCAAGATACCCGGACTAGCCGGGAGCTGTTTTTT. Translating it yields CASSQDTRTSRELFF.

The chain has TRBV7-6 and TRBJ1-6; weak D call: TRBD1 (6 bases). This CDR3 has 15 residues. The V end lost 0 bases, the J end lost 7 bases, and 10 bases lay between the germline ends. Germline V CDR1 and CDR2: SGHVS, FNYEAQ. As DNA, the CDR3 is TGTGCCAGCAGCTTAGCTCGGGACACAAATTCACCCCTCCACTTT. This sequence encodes CASSLARDTNSPLHF. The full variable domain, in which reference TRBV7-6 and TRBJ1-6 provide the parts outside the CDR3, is GAGVSQSPRYKVTKRGQDVALRCDPISGHVSLYWYRQALGQGPEFLTYFNYEAQQDKSGLPNDRFSAERPEGSISTLTIQRTEQRDSAMYRCASSLARDTNSPLHFGNGTRLTVT.

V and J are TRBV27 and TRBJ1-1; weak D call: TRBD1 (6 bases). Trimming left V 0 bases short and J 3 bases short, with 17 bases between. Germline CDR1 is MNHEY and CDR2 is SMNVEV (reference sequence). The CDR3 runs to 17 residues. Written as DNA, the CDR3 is TGTGCCAGCAGTTTATCGACGTGGGGGCGGCGGGACACTGAAGCTTTCTTT. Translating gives CASSLSTWGRRDTEAFF.

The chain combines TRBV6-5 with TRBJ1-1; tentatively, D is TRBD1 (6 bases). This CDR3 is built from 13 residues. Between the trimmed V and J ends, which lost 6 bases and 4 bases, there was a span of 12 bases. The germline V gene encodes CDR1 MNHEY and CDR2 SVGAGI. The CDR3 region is CASRDQGFTEAFF. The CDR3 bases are TGTGCCAGCAGGGACCAGGGGTTCACTGAAGCTTTCTTT.

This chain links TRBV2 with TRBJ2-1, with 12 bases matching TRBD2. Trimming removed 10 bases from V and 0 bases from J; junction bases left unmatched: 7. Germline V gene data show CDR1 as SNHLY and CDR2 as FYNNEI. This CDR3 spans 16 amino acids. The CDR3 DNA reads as TGTGCCATCCTGACTAGCGGGGGCCCCTCCTACAATGAGCAGTTCTTC. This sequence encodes CAILTSGGPSYNEQFF.

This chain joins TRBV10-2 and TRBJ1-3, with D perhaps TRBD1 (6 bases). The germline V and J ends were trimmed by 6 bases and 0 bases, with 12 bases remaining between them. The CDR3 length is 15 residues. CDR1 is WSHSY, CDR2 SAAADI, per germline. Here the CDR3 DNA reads TGCGCCAGCAGAAGGGGGAGAGCCTCTGGAAACACCATATATTTT. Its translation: CASRRGRASGNTIYF.

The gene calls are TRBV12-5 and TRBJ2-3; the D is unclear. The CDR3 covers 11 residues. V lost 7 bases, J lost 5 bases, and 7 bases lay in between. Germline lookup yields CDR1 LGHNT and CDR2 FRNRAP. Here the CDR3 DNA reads TGTGCTAGTGCCGCGGAAGATACGCAGTATTTT. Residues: CASAAEDTQYF. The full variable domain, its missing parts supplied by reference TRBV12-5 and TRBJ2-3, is DARVTQTPRHKVTEMGQEVTMRCQPILGHNTVFWYRQTMMQGLELLAYFRNRAPLDDSGMPKDRFSAEMPDATLATLKIQPSEPRDSAVYFCASAAEDTQYFGPGTRLTVL.

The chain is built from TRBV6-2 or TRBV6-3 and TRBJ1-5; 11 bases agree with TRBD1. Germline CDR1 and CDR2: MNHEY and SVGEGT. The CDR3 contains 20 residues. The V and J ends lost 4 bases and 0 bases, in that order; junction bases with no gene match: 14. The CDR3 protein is CASSFHPSGTGGYSNQPQHF. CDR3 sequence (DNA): TGTGCCAGCAGTTTTCATCCCTCCGGGACAGGGGGGTATAGCAATCAGCCCCAGCATTTT.

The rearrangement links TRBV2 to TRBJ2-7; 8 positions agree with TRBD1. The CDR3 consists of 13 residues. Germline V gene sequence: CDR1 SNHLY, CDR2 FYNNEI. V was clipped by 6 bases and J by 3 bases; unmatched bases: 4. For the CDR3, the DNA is TGTGCCAGCAGAATACAGGGGGTCTACGAGCAGTACTTC. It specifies CASRIQGVYEQYF.

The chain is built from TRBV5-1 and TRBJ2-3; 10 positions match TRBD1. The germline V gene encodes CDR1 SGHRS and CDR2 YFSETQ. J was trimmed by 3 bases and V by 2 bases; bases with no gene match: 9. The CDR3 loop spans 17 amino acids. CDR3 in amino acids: CASSFSDRGFGTDTQYF. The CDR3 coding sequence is TGCGCCAGCAGCTTCTCGGACAGGGGGTTTGGAACAGATACGCAGTATTTT.